One and the same sample provided the 5 T cell receptor beta chains below, sequenced in a study of blood T cells in healthy people across ages. Together with a sample-barcoded 5' primer, a J-beta primer mix was included in a second PCR lasting roughly 6 to 12 cycles. TCRdb independently ran MiXCR on the 5' RACE reads; one entry per CDR3 protein. This table has more than 1,400,000 distinct CDR3 sequences, approximately 40% appearing once. The sample consisted of blood. These receptors originate from a woman between 18 and 30 years old in good health.

This chain joins TRBV7-9 and TRBJ1-4; tentatively, D is TRBD1 (5 bases). The CDR3 covers 14 residues. Trimming stripped 5 bases from V and 3 bases from J, with 10 bases between. Germline CDR1 and CDR2: SEHNR and FQNEAQ (reference sequence). CDR3 sequence reads: CASSPREANEKLFF. The CDR3 nucleotides are TGTGCCAGCAGCCCCAGGGAAGCTAATGAAAAACTGTTTTTT.

V is TRBV6-2 or TRBV6-3 and J is TRBJ2-5; 7 nucleotides match TRBD1. J lost 7 bases, V lost 0 bases, and 8 bases had no gene match. CDR1 and CDR2 from the germline V gene are MNHEY and SVGEGT. The CDR3 runs to 15 residues. The CDR3 coding sequence is TGTGCCAGCAGTTACTCTAGGGGGCCGGAGATGACCCAGTACTTC. This sequence encodes CASSYSRGPEMTQYF.

The sample holds one count of this clonotype. The J gene is TRBJ2-1, the V gene TRBV5-1, with TRBD2 matching over 13 bases. The CDR3 totals 18 residues. Germline values: CDR1 SGHRS, CDR2 YFSETQ. Losses at the gene ends were 4 bases for V and 7 bases for J; bases not matched to a gene: 14. The chain's CDR3 is CASSPVLAGGPGSNEQFF. As DNA, the CDR3 is TGCGCCAGCAGCCCCGTACTAGCGGGAGGGCCTGGGTCAAATGAGCAGTTCTTC.

Only a few counts were recorded for this clonotype. This chain uses TRBV7-6 with TRBJ1-1; 11 nucleotides align to TRBD1. Germline loops: CDR1 SGHVS, CDR2 FNYEAQ. The V segment lost 5 bases and the J segment 4 bases; nucleotides outside the gene matches: 9. The CDR3 runs to 16 residues. This CDR3 is CASSLNQGTGGTEAFF. CDR3 bases: TGTGCCAGCAGCCTAAACCAAGGGACAGGGGGCACTGAAGCTTTCTTT.

CDR3 amino acids: CASSPYRIGETQYF. The CDR3 nucleotides read TGTGCCAGCAGTCCCTATCGAATAGGGGAGACCCAGTACTTC. The rearrangement links TRBV12-3 or TRBV12-4 to TRBJ2-7; the D is unclear. TRBJ2-5 matches the DNA end more closely, so the J call is doubtful. The CDR3 is 14 residues long.